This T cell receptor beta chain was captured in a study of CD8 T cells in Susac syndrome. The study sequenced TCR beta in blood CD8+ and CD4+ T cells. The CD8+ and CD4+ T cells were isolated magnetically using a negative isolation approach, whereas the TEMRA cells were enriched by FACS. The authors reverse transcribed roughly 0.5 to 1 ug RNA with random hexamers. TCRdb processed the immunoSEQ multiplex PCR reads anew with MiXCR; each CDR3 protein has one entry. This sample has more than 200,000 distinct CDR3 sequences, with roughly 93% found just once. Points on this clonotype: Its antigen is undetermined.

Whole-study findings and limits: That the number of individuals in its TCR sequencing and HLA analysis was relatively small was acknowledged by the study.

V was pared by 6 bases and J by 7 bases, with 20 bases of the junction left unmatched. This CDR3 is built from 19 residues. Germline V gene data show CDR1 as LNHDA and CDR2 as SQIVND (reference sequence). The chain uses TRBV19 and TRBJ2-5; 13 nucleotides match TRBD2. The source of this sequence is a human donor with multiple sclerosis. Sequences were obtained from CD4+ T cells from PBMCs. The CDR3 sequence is CASRESGLAGEYKRGTQYF. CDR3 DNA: TGTGCCAGTAGGGAATCTGGACTAGCGGGAGAGTACAAAAGAGGGACCCAGTACTTC.